This TCR beta chain comes out of a study of glioma-infiltrating T cells. TCR alpha and beta CDR3 regions were amplified from RNA using iRepertoire nested multiplex PCR. TCRdb itself ran the multiplex PCR reads through MiXCR, one entry per CDR3 protein. The repertoire holds about 130,000 distinct CDR3 sequences, with under 25% as singletons. Trimming took 7 bases from V and 2 from J, leaving 14 bases between them. The CDR3 runs 13 residues. Germline V CDR1 and CDR2: SQVTM, ANQGSEA. V and J are TRBV29-1 and TRBJ2-5; tentatively, D is TRBD1 (6 bases). The TCR comes from a human donor with low-grade glioma or glioblastoma, undergoing nonglioma brain surgery, or in good health (not recorded which). The specimen was glioma tissue, nonneoplastic brain tissue, or PBMCs (not recorded which). The CDR3: CSGHDRFQETQYF. Written as DNA, the CDR3 is TGCAGCGGACACGACAGGTTTCAAGAGACCCAGTACTTC.